The clone carrying this TCR beta chain has only one observation. What it recognizes is unknown. Sequencing was performed with immunoSEQ multiplex PCR; in TCRdb, only in-frame clones are kept and a portion is missing. The sample contains nearly 90,000 clones, approximately 91% of which appear only once. The sample originates from a study of T cell responses to AZD1222 COVID-19 vaccine. Study-wide results and caveats: All repertoire sampling was performed exclusively after the peak T cell response.

The CDR3 has 13 residues. CDR1 and CDR2 from the germline V gene are SGHTA and FQGNSA. Trimming took off 2 bases at V and 7 bases at J, with 9 bases between the two ends. The clonotype originates from an adult who received the AZD1222 COVID-19 vaccine. The sequenced sample was peripheral blood, obtained 28 days after the second AZD1222 dose. This rearrangement joins TRBV7-2 to TRBJ1-5, with D uncertain. CDR3 protein: CASSLLRWQPQHF. The CDR3 DNA reads TGTGCCAGCAGCTTATTGCGTTGGCAGCCCCAGCATTTT.